This entry concerns a single TCR beta chain. It lacks a known antigen. Per-nucleotide qualities are absent, and no much larger clonotype sits a single base away. The data belong to a study of cytomegalovirus exposure and HLA in healthy donors (dated by TCRdb to 2016 to 2017). Some background on the complete study: According to an earlier analysis of 587 of the donors, 200 million or so T cells yielded some 110 million unique TCR beta sequences and 276 Gb of sequence data. Approximately 330 gigabases of sequencing data and around 90 million unique TCR sequences made up an early release that covered about 640 HLA-typed donors. Of the roughly 420 genotyped donors, less than 90% were placed in the genetic ancestry cluster associated with self-reported Caucasian donors. The aim of the study was to test whether cataloging public T cell receptors could identify signatures of past pathogen exposure. The T cell repertoires of about 700 subjects were profiled by immunosequencing and related to cytomegalovirus serostatus. A separate validation cohort of more than 100 different subjects was used in addition to the roughly 670-subject first cohort. To predict cytomegalovirus infection status, the study brought together high-throughput TCR immunosequencing, statistical association of individual TCRs with disease status, and machine learning. A later analysis re-examined previously published TCR beta repertoires from roughly 720 donors and added high-resolution HLA genotyping to investigate patterns of TCR occurrence. Rather than drawing on any new phenotypic data, the later analysis identified candidate immune exposures from TCR beta sequences and the way those sequences occurred across donors. To decide whether each TCR beta V gene segment behaved as functional or pseudogenic, an earlier analysis of over 500 of the donors relied on high-throughput TCR beta sequencing. Alongside the repertoire data, information on donor age, sex, ethnicity and CMV serostatus was compiled. A later genetic analysis took genome-wide SNP genotypes for about 65% of the roughly 670 donors and used that subset as a discovery cohort. All discovery cohort repertoires had been generated using a single sequencing platform. Both class I and class II loci were covered by HLA typing, at four-digit resolution. The number of donors typed differed by locus, with roughly 620-630 for A, B, C, DRB1 and DQB1, roughly 520 for DQA1, nearly 610 for DPA1, and around 450 for DPB1. Roughly 5 DR-DQ haplotypes were handled as single units for association and clustering because linkage in the cohort was strong. Across approximately 400 genotyped donors of the cohort, an average of about 220,000 unique TCR beta nucleotide sequences per donor were sequenced, and roughly 17% of those sequences were non-productive.

The paper as a whole reports these results and caveats: In vitro tests confirmed that a few of the cytomegalovirus-associated TCR beta chains recognize cytomegalovirus antigens. A later genetic analysis associated a missense DCLRE1C variant with V-gene and J-gene trimming of TCR beta chains, and an independent cohort replicated the association. Immune exposure information for the cohort was limited to CMV serostatus. Several of the top co-occurrence clusters appeared to be linked to parvovirus B19, influenza, CMV and Epstein-Barr virus, according to a later analysis. Sequencing depth was assumed to be roughly uniform across donors in the presence/absence analyses, though that assumption may not hold. A cluster of highly shared sequence variants was judged likely to be a technical artifact of the sequencing pipeline. In a later analysis, most CMV-associated TCR beta chains were found to appear HLA-restricted, with HLA associations seemingly driven largely by CMV exposure. In both the original and validation cohorts, the classifier was reported to diagnose cytomegalovirus status with high specificity and sensitivity. An earlier analysis of approximately 570 of the donors showed that most TCR beta V segments appeared in productive rearrangements either about 90% or about 30% of the time, which broadly matched IMGT annotations. In a later analysis, the rate of TCR association differed among HLA loci, with DRB1 alleles having the most associated TCRs and HLA-C alleles having the fewest. While some public TCRs were present in many individuals, most TCR sequences turned up only very rarely across donors. Compared with the approximately 720-donor mean, donors in an Asian-associated ancestry cluster had fewer N-insertions in productive TCRs, according to a later genetic analysis. A further reported finding was that TCR beta sequences accurately predicted the HLA-A and HLA-B alleles for most subjects in the first cohort. When HLA alleles, especially DR and DQ, strongly co-occurred, attributing TCR associations to individual alleles was difficult. A later analysis associated 16,951 TCR beta sequences with specific HLA alleles at a false discovery rate of 0.05. In this cohort, only TCR beta chains were sequenced, and detectable features were limited by the absence of alpha or paired-chain data. In a later analysis, HLA-associated TCR beta chains were found to be more clonally expanded and to have lower generation probabilities than equally common non-associated chains. The earlier analysis of 587 of the donors excluded about 16 rarely observed V segments, including chromosome 9 orphons, because counts were too low. Linkage disequilibrium might explain the correlated functional status among segregating V segments, but an unknown experimental factor could not be ruled out. Because HLA typing was missing for some donors at each locus, association tests included only the typed subset. Because the 87-base-pair reads could not distinguish some IMGT-functional V segments, including TRBV6-2 and TRBV6-3, those segments were excluded. According to the authors, the approach could potentially be generalized to other disease states and immunological phenotypes. A total of 150 or so TCR beta chains were listed by the study as associated with cytomegalovirus.

Library prep was done by the immunoSEQ multiplex PCR assay. The multiplex PCR relied on a mix of 60 forward primers for TCR Vbeta segments and 13 reverse primers for TCR Jbeta segments. The CDR3 region of rearranged TCR beta genes was amplified from genomic DNA by a multiplex PCR assay. On the Illumina HiSeq System, the amplified TCR beta libraries were sequenced as 87-base-pair reads. As for how the authors treated the data: In a later analysis, roughly 80 million unique TCR beta chains were counted across the approximately 620 repertoires, and approximately 11 million of these chains were shared by at least two donors. Raw reads were error-corrected and collapsed into unique sequences by a nearest-neighbor algorithm in which closely related sequences were merged to remove PCR and sequencing errors. Alignment of CDR3 sequences to IMGT reference sequences was used to assign V, D and J gene segments. For a sequence to be retained, a match of at least six nucleotides was required to both a V gene segment and a J gene segment. Rearrangements were classified as productive when the CDR3 lacked stop codons and remained in frame with V and J, and all other rearrangements were classified as non-productive. Following IMGT convention, CDR3 was defined as the stretch from the second conserved V-encoded cysteine to the conserved J-encoded phenylalanine. In an earlier analysis of 587 of the donors, sequences lacking an unambiguous match to a single V gene segment were excluded. An earlier analysis of approximately 590 of the donors called V segments functional above 56.7% productive rearrangements and segregating when the between-donor standard deviation exceeded 5%. To diagnose cytomegalovirus status from the catalog of TCR beta chain sequences, a statistical classification framework was built. In a later analysis, V and J genes were assigned by comparing TCR nucleotide sequences against IMGT/GENE-DB human TR gene sequences. Using the TCRdist pipeline, a later analysis assigned CDR3 sequences along with most-parsimonious VDJ recombination scenarios. In a later analysis, every TCR beta chain was defined by the combination of its CDR3 amino acid sequence and its V-gene family, and reads without a unique V-gene family were dropped. To address suspected cross-contamination and a sequencing artifact, a later analysis removed several hundred highly shared, low-generation-probability nucleotide sequences. A later analysis calculated a clonal expansion index for each public chain from normalized within-repertoire ranks of inferred template counts. In a later analysis, generation probabilities were computed using a VDJ recombination model fitted to out-of-frame rearrangements, and the results were checked against IGoR. A later analysis scored TCR-TCR, TCR-HLA and TCR-CMV co-occurrence with hypergeometric tests, applying a repertoire-size bias correction to TCR pairs. False discovery rates were estimated in a later analysis by permuting HLA or CMV assignments 20 times. In a later analysis, co-occurring TCRs were grouped using DBSCAN, with TCRdist sequence similarity added in when clustering inside HLA-allele-positive subsets. Repertoires with fewer than 30,000 or more than 120,000 public chains, plus five repertoires with anomalous nucleotide sharing, were excluded from co-occurrence clustering. The immuneACCESS repertoire file appears here via TCRdb, limited to in-frame rearrangements. These files lack a portion of the clones; in checked studies, under half of the deficit traces to unresolved V genes, and the cause of the others is not known. D and trimming were read from the DNA, whereas the V and J calls and clone size are those reported in that table. Recorded for this sample are around 90,000 clones; approximately 77% of them occurred a single time. The top ten constitute 10% to 13% of the sample.

The cohort was made up of several hundred healthy bone marrow donors. Cohort members were all nominally healthy when sampled, although unrecorded immune exposures were likely present. Of the approximately 700 cohort members, 250 to 300 had positive CMV serostatus and 350 to 450 had negative CMV serostatus, and CMV serostatus was not recorded for the donor. A peripheral blood sample was collected from each donor, and TCR beta sequencing was performed on peripheral blood mononuclear cells. Genomic DNA was extracted from the blood cell samples with the Qiagen DNeasy Blood Extraction Kit. Trimming costs V 3 bases and J 3 bases, and their ends lie 11 bases apart. The CDR3 sequence holds 15 residues, the cysteine and phenylalanine included. Kept here is only the CDR3 DNA, which spans 45 bases and is read in frame from base 1. The germline V gene encodes CDR1 MNHNS and CDR2 SASEGT.

The source material was PBMCs. The chain is made from TRBV6-1 and TRBJ1-4; a tentative D match to TRBD1 spans 5 bases. The TCR sequence derives from a human donor in good health. At the DNA level, the sequence is TGTGCCAGCAGTGAGGGGCCAGCCCCTAATGAAAAACTGTTTTTT. Translated, this is CASSEGPAPNEKLFF.